These 20 T cell receptor beta chains share one sample of origin, sequenced in a study of T cell clonotyping in hematopoietic cell transplantation. The time point denotes: recipient sample about 28 days before transplant, after cytoreduction. Assay: immunoSEQ multiplex PCR; the TCRdb copy retains only in-frame clones and omits some. There are roughly 80,000 clones in the sample; almost 97% occur only once, and 1.5% to 2% lies in the top ten. Sequencing was performed on peripheral blood mononuclear cells, taken before stem cell transplant. The source of these receptors is a woman aged 45 to 65 with acute myeloid leukemia. Some clones in this sample may be carry-over from other donors' samples.

The gene calls are TRBV6-1 and TRBJ1-5; D gene uncertain. Trimming took off 4 bases at V and 5 bases at J, with 9 bases between the two ends. The germline V gene has CDR1 MNHNS and CDR2 SASEGT. CDR3 size: 13 residues. The CDR3 protein is CASSADKYQPQHF. The CDR3 bases are TGTGCCAGCAGTGCGGATAAGTATCAGCCCCAGCATTTT.

The chain is built from TRBV6-5 and TRBJ1-1; D is undetermined. V lost 4 bases to trimming and J lost 11 bases, with 17 bases between them. Germline lookup yields CDR1 MNHEY and CDR2 SVGAGI. This CDR3 contains 13 residues. The chain's CDR3 is CASSSPALFNAFF. The CDR3 nucleotides read TGTGCCAGCAGTTCCCCAGCTCTTTTCAATGCTTTCTTT.

The chain combines TRBV5-8 with TRBJ2-7, with a possible D match to TRBD2 (5 bases). The germline V and J ends were trimmed by 0 bases and 0 bases, with 10 bases remaining between them. Per germline, CDR1 SGHTS and CDR2 YDEGEE. The CDR3 has 15 amino acids. CDR3 sequence (DNA): TGTGCCAGCAGCTTGGCCGGGATTCTCTCCTACGAGCAGTACTTC. Amino acids: CASSLAGILSYEQYF.

J is TRBJ1-2 and V is TRBV21-1. TRBV21-1 corresponds to a pseudogene. The CDR3 contains 15 residues. DNA for the CDR3: TGTGCCAGCAGCAAAGGTGGGGGGCCGGGTTATGGCTACACCTTC. It yields the protein CASSKGGGPGYGYTF.

The chain employs TRBV30 and TRBJ1-1; D not resolved. This CDR3 has 13 amino acids. Germline V CDR1 and CDR2: GTSNPN, SVGIG (reference sequence). In nucleotides, the CDR3 is TGTGCAGGTCAACAGCCACATAACACTGAAGCTTTCTTT. Its translation is CAGQQPHNTEAFF.

The chain uses TRBV6-1 and TRBJ2-3; 7 nucleotides agree with TRBD1. V shed 7 bases, J shed 0 bases, and the junction held 7 bases outside the gene matches. This CDR3 comprises 15 residues. CDR1 MNHNS and CDR2 SASEGT come from the germline V gene. In DNA form, the CDR3 reads TGTGCCAGCATAATACAGGGGCGAAGCACAGATACGCAGTATTTT. Translated, it gives CASIIQGRSTDTQYF.

The rearrangement joins TRBV6-1 to TRBJ1-5; D gene uncertain. The V end lost 0 bases, the J end lost 0 bases, and 9 bases lay between the germline ends. Germline-derived CDR1 and CDR2 are MNHNS and SASEGT. The CDR3 consists of 16 residues. The CDR3: CASSEAVFYSNQPQHF. CDR3 bases: TGTGCCAGCAGTGAAGCGGTCTTTTATAGCAATCAGCCCCAGCATTTT.

Of note for this clone: Compared with germline, one end of the junction differs, possibly owing to a read error. J is TRBJ1-4 and V is TRBV2; 7 positions agree with TRBD1. Germline assignment: CDR1 SNHLY and CDR2 FYNNEI. CDR3 length equals 11 residues. CDR3 nucleotides: TGTGCCAGCAGGAGGGAGGGGGCGGAGACTTTT. Amino acid sequence: CASRREGAETF.

This clone was found once. The rearrangement joins TRBV19 to TRBJ1-5; D gene ambiguous. V dropped 2 bases and J dropped 1 base, with 6 bases sitting between them. The CDR3 is made up of 14 amino acids. Germline V gene data show CDR1 as LNHDA and CDR2 as SQIVND (reference sequence). CDR3 DNA: TGTGCCAGTAGTATACGGAGGAGCAATCAGCCCCAGCATTTT. Amino acids: CASSIRRSNQPQHF. Using reference TRBV19 and TRBJ1-5 for the parts outside the CDR3, the full variable domain is DGGITQSPKYLFRKEGQNVTLSCEQNLNHDAMYWYRQDPGQGLRLIYYSQIVNDFQKGDIAEGYSVSREKKESFPLTVTSAQKNPTAFYLCASSIRRSNQPQHFGDGTRLSIL.

In nucleotides, the CDR3 is TGTGCCAGCACCTACCTGGAGGCTGGGTCACCCCTCCACTTT. It yields the protein CASTYLEAGSPLHF. The chain recombines TRBV11-2 with TRBJ1-6; D remains unclear. The germline gives CDR1 SGHAT, CDR2 FQNNGV. Trimming left V 7 bases short and J 10 bases short, with 17 bases between. The CDR3 runs to 14 residues. Variable domain in full (rest from reference TRBV11-2 and TRBJ1-6): EAGVAQSPRYKIIEKRQSVAFWCNPISGHATLYWYQQILGQGPKLLIQFQNNGVVDDSQLPKDRFSAERLKGVDSTLKIQPAKLEDSAVYLCASTYLEAGSPLHFGNGTRLTVT.

Only one count was recorded for this clone. V gene TRBV4-1 combines with J gene TRBJ2-5, with TRBD1 as a possible D gene (7 bases). This CDR3 contains 15 residues. The germline V gene has CDR1 MGHRA and CDR2 YSYEKL. V lost 0 bases, J lost 3 bases, and 11 bases lay in between. The CDR3 region has the DNA TGCGCCAGCAGCCAAGATGGAGGGACAGAAGAGACCCAGTACTTC. Translation gives CASSQDGGTEETQYF.

Concerning this clone: At one end, the junction sequence differs from germline, possibly due to a read error. The chain links TRBV2 to TRBJ2-4; D gene ambiguous. The CDR3 extends over 15 amino acids. Germline assignment: CDR1 SNHLY and CDR2 FYNNEI. The CDR3 sequence: CASRGSAQAQNIQYF. The CDR3 DNA reads as TGTGCCAGCAGGGGTTCCGCTCAAGCCCAAAACATTCAGTACTTC.

This chain joins TRBV19 and TRBJ2-7, with D unclear. The CDR3 covers 14 residues. Looked up from germline, CDR1 is LNHDA and CDR2 is SQIVND (reference sequence). The germline V and J ends were trimmed by 0 bases and 0 bases, with 6 bases remaining between them. The CDR3 is CASSIDGNSYEQYF. CDR3 nucleotides: TGTGCCAGTAGTATAGATGGGAACTCCTACGAGCAGTACTTC. The whole variable domain, remainder taken from reference TRBV19 and TRBJ2-7, is DGGITQSPKYLFRKEGQNVTLSCEQNLNHDAMYWYRQDPGQGLRLIYYSQIVNDFQKGDIAEGYSVSREKKESFPLTVTSAQKNPTAFYLCASSIDGNSYEQYFGPGTRLTVT.

This clone was observed once. This sequence joins TRBV7-9 and TRBJ1-5, with D maybe TRBD1 (5 bases). The CDR3 runs to 13 residues. CDR1 SEHNR and CDR2 FQNEAQ come from the germline V gene (reference sequence). The V end lost 5 bases, the J end lost 5 bases, and 10 bases lay between the germline ends. Here the CDR3 reads CASSQDTDQPQHF. CDR3 bases: TGTGCCAGCAGCCAGGACACCGATCAGCCCCAGCATTTT. Complete variable domain (other parts from reference TRBV7-9 and TRBJ1-5): DTGVSQNPRHKITKRGQNVTFRCDPISEHNRLYWYRQTLGQGPEFLTYFQNEAQLEKSRLLSDRFSAERPKGSFSTLEIQRTEQGDSAMYLCASSQDTDQPQHFGDGTRLSIL.

J is TRBJ1-1 and V is TRBV6-1; 7 positions match TRBD1. V gave up 5 bases and J gave up 3 bases; unmatched junction bases: 3. CDR1 MNHNS and CDR2 SASEGT come from the germline V gene. The length of the CDR3 is 13 residues. In DNA, the CDR3 is TGTGCCAGCAGTCGAACAGGGGACACTGAAGCTTTCTTT. This sequence encodes CASSRTGDTEAFF.

The rearrangement links TRBV7-2 to TRBJ2-5; tentatively, D is TRBD1 (5 bases). From germline, CDR1 is SGHTA and CDR2 FQGNSA. This CDR3 spans 13 amino acids. Between the trimmed V and J ends, which lost 2 bases and 5 bases, there was a span of 9 bases. The CDR3 DNA reads TGTGCCAGCAGCTTACAGGGATCCGAGACCCAGTACTTC. As protein: CASSLQGSETQYF.

The V call is TRBV9, the J call TRBJ1-4; 8 nucleotides match TRBD1. V lost 4 bases, J lost 8 bases, and 10 bases stayed unmatched. The CDR3 loop spans 15 amino acids. Germline V gene lookup returns CDR1 SGDLS and CDR2 YYNGEE. In DNA, the CDR3 is TGTGCCAGCAGCCCACAGGGGGGAGGATTCGAAAAACTGTTTTTT. Amino acid sequence: CASSPQGGGFEKLFF.

J is TRBJ2-2 and V is TRBV9; no reliable D call. The CDR3 has 17 residues. Germline values: CDR1 SGDLS, CDR2 YYNGEE. Between the trimmed V and J ends, which lost 0 bases and 4 bases, there was a span of 16 bases. CDR3: CASSVEFKPLGTGELFF. In nucleotides, the CDR3 is TGTGCCAGCAGCGTAGAATTTAAGCCGTTGGGCACCGGGGAGCTGTTTTTT. The variable domain in full, with the rest retrieved from reference TRBV9 and TRBJ2-2, is DSGVTQTPKHLITATGQRVTLRCSPRSGDLSVYWYQQSLDQGLQFLIQYYNGEERAKGNILERFSAQQFPDLHSELNLSSLELGDSALYFCASSVEFKPLGTGELFFGEGSRLTVL.

J is TRBJ1-5 and V is TRBV2; a possible D gene is TRBD1 (6 bases). The germline CDR1 and CDR2 sequences are SNHLY and FYNNEI. This CDR3 contains 14 residues. V was cut by 7 bases and J by 0 bases, with 10 bases left in between. CDR3 sequence reads: CASMGTNSNQPQHF. The DNA for the CDR3 is TGTGCCAGCATGGGGACAAATAGCAATCAGCCCCAGCATTTT.

The chain joins TRBV4-1 to TRBJ2-2; no firm D call. The CDR3 spans 15 residues. Germline CDR1 reads MGHRA; CDR2 reads YSYEKL. The V end lost 0 bases, the J end lost 4 bases, and 9 bases lay between the germline ends. This CDR3 is CASSQDSQATGELFF. CDR3 bases: TGCGCCAGCAGCCAAGATTCGCAAGCCACCGGGGAGCTGTTTTTT.